A single sample gave rise to the 27 T cell receptor beta chains below, sequenced in a study of blood T cell repertoires in COVID-19. Method: immunoSEQ multiplex PCR; TCRdb's copy keeps in-frame clones and lacks some. This sample carries approximately 26,000 clones, roughly 90% of them seen once, and the ten largest clones take around 2.8%. The source material was peripheral blood. Source of these receptors: a human donor in a cohort sampled during active COVID-19.

The chain links TRBV7-2 to TRBJ2-1, with TRBD2 as a possible D gene (5 bases). Germline lookup yields CDR1 SGHTA and CDR2 FQGNSA. CDR3 length: 16 residues. V lost 0 bases and J 6 bases, leaving 15 bases between the germline ends. For the CDR3, the DNA is TGTGCCAGCAGCTTAGCCGGTGGAGGTGTGGCCAATGAGCAGTTCTTC. Protein product: CASSLAGGGVANEQFF.

This chain uses TRBV7-6 with TRBJ2-7; D remains ambiguous. This CDR3 region has 15 residues. CDR1 and CDR2 from the germline V gene are SGHVS and FNYEAQ. Deletions cut 4 bases from V and 0 bases from J, with 13 bases between. The CDR3 is CASSSDTHRSYEQYF. The CDR3 nucleotides read TGTGCCAGCAGCTCTGACACTCATCGCTCCTACGAGCAGTACTTC.

The CDR3 loop is CASSTNFNYEQYF. DNA of the CDR3: TGTGCCAGCAGCACGAACTTCAACTACGAGCAGTACTTC. The chain uses TRBV7-6 and TRBJ2-7; no firm D call. The CDR3 runs 13 residues. The V end lost 5 bases, the J end lost 3 bases, and 11 bases lay between the germline ends. Germline lookup yields CDR1 SGHVS and CDR2 FNYEAQ.

The rearrangement links TRBV25-1 to TRBJ2-3; tentative D call: TRBD2 (6 bases). V gave up 1 base and J gave up 3 bases, with 17 bases separating them. The germline gives CDR1 MGHDK, CDR2 SYGVNS. The CDR3 runs 17 residues. The CDR3 is CASSELDAGRMTDTQYF. The CDR3 DNA is TGTGCCAGCAGTGAATTGGATGCGGGAAGGATGACAGATACGCAGTATTTT.

This rearrangement joins TRBV4-1 to TRBJ2-5; 10 nucleotides match TRBD2. J gave up 3 bases and V 1 base, and 2 bases lay outside the gene matches. Germline V lookup: CDR1 MGHRA, CDR2 YSYEKL. This CDR3 is built from 15 residues. CDR3 nucleotides: TGCGCCAGCAGCCAAGCGGGACTAGCGAAAGAGACCCAGTACTTC. As protein: CASSQAGLAKETQYF.

The chain is built from TRBV28 and TRBJ1-4; D unclear. Germline CDR1 reads MDHEN; CDR2 reads SYDVKM. CDR3 length equals 12 residues. V lost 10 bases to trimming and J lost 6 bases, with 12 bases between them. CDR3 in amino acids: CATLEGYEKLFF. The DNA of the CDR3 is TGTGCCACCCTGGAGGGATATGAAAAACTGTTTTTT. The full variable domain, rest sourced from reference TRBV28 and TRBJ1-4, is DVKVTQSSRYLVKRTGEKVFLECVQDMDHENMFWYRQDPGLGLRLIYFSYDVKMKEKGDIPEGYSVSREKKERFSLILESASTNQTSMYLCATLEGYEKLFFGSGTQLSVL.

The chain has TRBV6-5 and TRBJ2-3, with 9 positions matching TRBD2. V shed 0 bases and J 3 bases; nucleotides not matched to a gene: 4. This CDR3 has 16 amino acids. Germline-derived CDR1 and CDR2 are MNHEY and SVGAGI. The CDR3 reads CASSYSLAGMTDTQYF. The CDR3 nucleotides are TGTGCCAGCAGTTACTCTCTAGCGGGGATGACAGATACGCAGTATTTT.

This sequence joins TRBV7-2 and TRBJ1-2, with D perhaps TRBD1 (5 bases). The germline CDR1 and CDR2 sequences are SGHTA and FQGNSA. This CDR3 is 17 amino acids long. Trimming took off 5 bases at V and 0 bases at J, with 19 bases between the two ends. For the CDR3, the DNA is TGTGCCAGCAGCCCTAGGGGCGGTGCGGAACCTAACTATGGCTACACCTTC. Translating gives CASSPRGGAEPNYGYTF.

This CDR3 reads CASSLSGHTSEKLFF. The CDR3 region has the DNA TGTGCCAGCAGCCTGTCGGGACACACCAGTGAAAAACTGTTTTTT. The chain uses TRBV5-8 and TRBJ1-4; tentatively, D is TRBD1 (6 bases). Germline assignment: CDR1 SGHTS and CDR2 YDEGEE. Trimming left V 4 bases short and J 7 bases short, with 17 bases between. There are 15 residues in the CDR3.

The chain is built from TRBV4-2 and TRBJ2-7; TRBD1 matches at 11 bases. J lost 7 bases, V lost 1 base, and 3 bases had no gene match. Germline CDR1 and CDR2: LGHNA and YNFKEQ. The CDR3 is made up of 14 amino acids. CDR3 bases: TGTGCCAGCAGCCAAGCGGACAGGGGGCGAGAGCAGTACTTC. It codes for CASSQADRGREQYF.

The gene calls are TRBV19 and TRBJ1-2; possibly TRBD1 for D (5 bases). V lost 6 bases to trimming and J lost 3 bases, with 17 bases between them. CDR3 length equals 15 residues. Germline-derived CDR1 and CDR2 are LNHDA and SQIVND (reference sequence). The CDR3 protein is CASRTLDRLYYGYTF. The CDR3 nucleotides are TGTGCCAGTAGGACTCTAGACAGACTTTACTATGGCTACACCTTC.

The chain uses TRBV3-1 (or the pseudogene TRBV3-2) and TRBJ2-2, with TRBD2 matching over 13 bases. J lost 3 bases, V lost 4 bases, and 5 bases had no gene match. The CDR3 has 17 residues. CDR1 is LGHDT, CDR2 YNNKEL, per germline (reference sequence). As DNA, the CDR3 is TGTGCCAGCAGCCCCGGGACTAGCGGGGAGTACACCGGGGAGCTGTTTTTT. Protein product: CASSPGTSGEYTGELFF.

The rearrangement links TRBV6-1 to TRBJ1-1, with D perhaps matching TRBD1 (6 bases). The CDR3 covers 13 residues. The germline CDR1 and CDR2 sequences are MNHNS and SASEGT. V shed 2 bases and J shed 8 bases, with 12 bases lying between them. CDR3: CASSESPDREAFF. In DNA form, the CDR3 reads TGTGCCAGCAGTGAATCCCCGGACAGAGAAGCTTTCTTT.

The chain is built from TRBV4-1 and TRBJ2-7; 8 bases fit TRBD1. Trimming removed 1 base from V and 0 bases from J; junction bases left unmatched: 2. CDR3 length: 15 amino acids. Per germline, CDR1 MGHRA and CDR2 YSYEKL. The CDR3 sequence: CASSQGQGSSYEQYF. The CDR3 bases are TGCGCCAGCAGCCAAGGACAGGGGAGCTCCTACGAGCAGTACTTC.

J is TRBJ1-2 and V is TRBV23-1; 9 bases agree with TRBD1. TRBV23-1 is placed among ORFs of uncertain function. This CDR3 region has 16 residues. Trimming took 2 bases from V and 2 from J; bases not matched to a gene: 6. The CDR3 loop reads CASSQERTGANYGYTF. The CDR3 bases are TGCGCCAGCAGTCAAGAACGGACAGGGGCAAACTATGGCTACACCTTC.

The CDR3 here is CASSLSTASGQETQYF. The CDR3 bases are TGTGCCAGCAGCTTAAGCACGGCTAGCGGCCAAGAGACCCAGTACTTC. V gene TRBV7-2 combines with J gene TRBJ2-5; 7 bases are a match to TRBD2. Germline loops: CDR1 SGHTA, CDR2 FQGNSA. V dropped 2 bases and J dropped 1; count of bases not matched to a gene: 7. The CDR3 runs to 16 residues.

CDR3 nucleotide sequence: TGTGCCAGCAGTACAACTAGCGGGAGGGGGGAGACCCAGTACTTC. Translated, it gives CASSTTSGRGETQYF. The rearrangement links TRBV6-5 to TRBJ2-5, with 13 bases lining up with TRBD2. The CDR3 consists of 15 residues. Germline loops: CDR1 MNHEY, CDR2 SVGAGI. The V segment lost 5 bases and the J segment 5 bases; nucleotides outside the gene matches: 5.

This chain connects TRBV12-3 or TRBV12-4 to TRBJ2-1; tentatively, D is TRBD1 (6 bases). V was cut by 5 bases and J by 13 bases, with 9 bases left in between. The CDR3 is made up of 10 amino acids. The CDR3 reads CASSGGHQFF. The CDR3 DNA reads as TGTGCCAGCAGTGGGGGCCATCAGTTCTTC.

This rearrangement joins TRBV19 to TRBJ2-1, with 10 bases aligning to TRBD2. The germline V gene encodes CDR1 LNHDA and CDR2 SQIVND (reference sequence). V lost 5 bases and J lost 7; bases outside the gene matches: 14. The CDR3 is 17 amino acids. The CDR3 nucleotides read TGTGCCAGTAGTTGGGCTAGCGGGGGCATCGGATTAAATGAGCAGTTCTTC. Its protein is CASSWASGGIGLNEQFF.

This clone came up a few times. The J gene is TRBJ2-1, the V gene TRBV2; D uncertain. Trimming left V 6 bases short and J 0 bases short, with 9 bases between. CDR3 length equals 14 residues. CDR1 and CDR2 from the germline V gene are SNHLY and FYNNEI. The CDR3 here is CASSVTSSYNEQFF. The CDR3 region has the DNA TGTGCCAGCAGCGTAACCAGCTCCTACAATGAGCAGTTCTTC.

The chain carries TRBV29-1 and TRBJ2-3, with D uncertain. Per germline, CDR1 SQVTM and CDR2 ANQGSEA. Deletions cut 7 bases from V and 3 bases from J, with 8 bases between. This CDR3 region has 11 residues. CDR3: CSAAQTDTQYF. CDR3 DNA: TGCAGCGCTGCACAGACAGATACGCAGTATTTT.

This clone has only one observation. The gene calls are TRBV6-6 and TRBJ1-5; tentatively, D is TRBD1 (5 bases). Germline assignment: CDR1 MNHNY and CDR2 SVGAGI (reference sequence). The CDR3 totals 13 residues. Trimming left V 4 bases short and J 4 bases short, with 8 bases between. The CDR3 DNA follows: TGTGCCAGCAGTTTTGACAGTAATCAGCCCCAGCATTTT. Translation gives CASSFDSNQPQHF.

This chain joins TRBV5-5 and TRBJ1-3, with D tentatively TRBD1 (5 bases). V shed 0 bases and J shed 7 bases, with 14 bases lying between them. Germline assignment: CDR1 SGHKS and CDR2 YYEKEE (reference sequence). This CDR3 has 15 residues. Here the CDR3 DNA reads TGTGCCAGCAGCTTGGATGGGGGGAGGGGTAACACCATATATTTT. Translation gives CASSLDGGRGNTIYF.

The V call is TRBV9, the J call TRBJ2-3; perhaps TRBD2 as D (5 bases). CDR1 SGDLS and CDR2 YYNGEE come from the germline V gene. This CDR3 is 16 amino acids long. V was clipped by 0 bases and J by 4 bases, with 15 bases between them. The chain's CDR3 is CASSVATGSAADTQYF. In nucleotides, the CDR3 is TGTGCCAGCAGCGTAGCAACGGGGTCGGCAGCAGATACGCAGTATTTT.

V and J are TRBV5-4 and TRBJ2-2; D is ambiguous. Germline CDR1 is SGHNT and CDR2 is YYREEE (reference sequence). This CDR3 spans 15 amino acids. The ends were cut back, 0 bases at V and 4 bases at J, with 10 bases in the middle. CDR3 DNA sequence: TGTGCCAGCAGCTTGGGTGTAGTCGGCACCGGGGAGCTGTTTTTT. As protein: CASSLGVVGTGELFF.

The chain has TRBV11-2 and TRBJ1-1; 12 bases line up with TRBD1. The trim removed 5 bases at V and 8 bases at J, leaving 15 bases unmatched. CDR1 SGHAT and CDR2 FQNNGV come from the germline V gene. The CDR3 contains 17 residues. The CDR3 sequence is CASSIRPGQGARGEAFF. The CDR3 DNA follows: TGTGCCAGCAGCATCCGGCCGGGACAGGGGGCAAGGGGCGAAGCTTTCTTT.

This chain uses TRBV6-4 with TRBJ2-4; TRBD2 is a possible D gene (5 bases). Trimming removed 10 bases at V and 5 bases at J, with 24 bases between. Germline CDR1 is MRHNA and CDR2 is SNTAGT. This CDR3 has 16 residues. CDR3 protein: CATKGERDKPENIQYF. In nucleotides, the CDR3 is TGTGCCACTAAAGGAGAACGGGATAAGCCCGAAAACATTCAGTACTTC.